The clone carrying this TCR beta chain was detected ten times or more. Its target is unknown. Time point noted: newly diagnosed GD, antithyroid drugs for less than 3 months. RNA isolated from PBMCs was used to make the TCR library. The guidelines of the American Thyroid Association were the basis for diagnosing Graves' disease. The sample originates from a study of regulatory T cells in long-lasting Graves disease. Study outcomes and limitations: TCR diversity was lower in persistent Graves' patients than in newly diagnosed ones.

HTBI primers from iRepertoire and Arm-PCR of CDR3 regions yielded the TCR beta libraries. In the original processing: Looking across samples, the authors found some 60 TRBV and some 13 TRBJ segments. MiXCR, applied by TCRdb to the multiplex PCR reads, yields one record per CDR3 protein. TCRdb, not the authors, supplied the V and J calls. The table has under 300,000 distinct CDR3 sequences, approximately 20% seen once. The CDR3 is 15 amino acids. V shed 2 bases, J shed 6 bases, and the junction held 5 bases outside the gene matches. Germline V gene data show CDR1 as SGHTA and CDR2 as FQGTGA. The data also belong to a second study, concerning T cells in Graves' hyperthyroidism and ophthalmopathy. In that study: During a first-round RT-PCR of the TCR CDR3, the HTBI primer set was used.

The chain joins TRBV7-3 to TRBJ2-2; TRBD1 matches 8 bases. The sequences come from peripheral blood mononuclear cells (PBMCs), collected at new diagnosis, from a patient treated with antithyroid drugs. The receptor comes from a woman in her 30s with Graves disease. For the CDR3, the DNA is TGTGCCAGCAGCTTAGGGACAGGAGTGGCCGGGGAGCTGTTTTTT. Translating gives CASSLGTGVAGELFF.